These 5 T cell receptor beta chains were sequenced from one sample in a study of blood T cell repertoires in COVID-19. Clones were read by immunoSEQ multiplex PCR, and TCRdb kept only the in-frame ones, dropping some. The sample carries approximately 160,000 clones, roughly four fifths recorded once. Sequenced: peripheral blood. The receptor set was obtained from a human donor in a cohort sampled during active COVID-19.

The J gene is TRBJ1-5, the V gene TRBV5-6; no clear D gene. The germline V and J ends were trimmed by 4 bases and 1 base, with 9 bases remaining between them. This CDR3 is 14 amino acids long. Germline V CDR1 and CDR2: SGHDT, YYEEEE. CDR3 nucleotide sequence: TGTGCCAGCAGCCCTGGGGAGAGCAATCAGCCCCAGCATTTT. It codes for CASSPGESNQPQHF.

This clone was observed a handful of times. The CDR3: CASVPSGLVGTQYF. Here the CDR3 DNA reads TGTGCCAGCGTGCCTAGCGGACTCGTAGGTACGCAGTATTTT. The genes are TRBV6-5 and TRBJ2-3, with 7 positions matching TRBD2. CDR1 is MNHEY and CDR2 is SVGAGI in the germline V gene. The CDR3 is 14 residues long. V shed 8 bases and J 8 bases; nucleotides not matched to a gene: 13.

This clone is categorized as medium-sized. In nucleotides, the CDR3 is TGCGCCAGCAGCTTGTTTGGCGGGCCCACAGATACGCAGTATTTT. As protein: CASSLFGGPTDTQYF. V and J are TRBV5-1 and TRBJ2-3, with D maybe TRBD2 (5 bases). CDR3 length: 15 residues. Trimming removed 1 base at V and 2 bases at J, with 11 bases between. Germline V gene lookup returns CDR1 SGHRS and CDR2 YFSETQ.

The chain recombines TRBV18 with TRBJ2-7; 10 positions agree with TRBD2. The germline V gene has CDR1 KGHSH and CDR2 LQKENI. Trimming took 2 bases from V and 7 from J; bases not matched to a gene: 8. CDR3 length: 15 amino acids. The CDR3 loop reads CASSPGLAGDGEQYF. CDR3 sequence (DNA): TGTGCCAGCTCACCAGGTCTAGCGGGGGACGGGGAGCAGTACTTC.

V and J are TRBV20-1 and TRBJ2-5; D call uncertain. The CDR3 consists of 11 residues. V was trimmed by 3 bases and J by 5 bases, leaving 7 bases between them. Germline V gene lookup returns CDR1 DFQATT and CDR2 SNEGSKA (reference sequence). CDR3 amino acids: CSARGDETQYF. CDR3 DNA: TGCAGTGCTAGGGGCGATGAGACCCAGTACTTC.